This entry lists 7 T cell receptor beta chains sequenced from one sample in a study of T cell responses to AZD1222 COVID-19 vaccine. Assay used: immunoSEQ multiplex PCR; TCRdb lists only in-frame clones, some missing. Of about 73,000 clones in the sample, 80% were seen once. Specimen: peripheral blood, collected 28 days after the second AZD1222 dose. The receptors originated from an adult who received the AZD1222 COVID-19 vaccine.

The genes are TRBV7-9 and TRBJ1-1; D unresolved. Between the trimmed V and J ends, which lost 1 base and 10 bases, there was a span of 10 bases. This CDR3 region has 12 residues. Germline V gene lookup returns CDR1 SEHNR and CDR2 FQNEAQ (reference sequence). The CDR3 coding sequence is TGTGCCAGCAGCTTAGAACAAAGGAGAGCTTTCTTT. This codes for CASSLEQRRAFF.

The CDR3 sequence: CASGDARMSASYEQYF. The CDR3, as DNA: TGTGCCAGTGGTGACGCCCGGATGTCAGCCTCCTACGAGCAGTACTTC. This chain connects TRBV28 to TRBJ2-7; D remains ambiguous. Germline V gene data show CDR1 as MDHEN and CDR2 as SYDVKM. Trimming took 9 bases from V and 0 from J, leaving 21 bases between them. The CDR3 has 16 amino acids. Supplemented by reference TRBV28 and TRBJ2-7, the full variable domain reads DVKVTQSSRYLVKRTGEKVFLECVQDMDHENMFWYRQDPGLGLRLIYFSYDVKMKEKGDIPEGYSVSREKKERFSLILESASTNQTSMYLCASGDARMSASYEQYFGPGTRLTVT.

The rearrangement links TRBV28 to TRBJ1-1; D ambiguous. Germline V gene sequence: CDR1 MDHEN, CDR2 SYDVKM. Trimming removed 7 bases at V and 1 base at J, with 22 bases between. There are 17 residues in the CDR3. In DNA, the CDR3 is TGTGCCAGCAATTCAATGGGCCTCGGGTGGGGGAACACTGAAGCTTTCTTT. Amino acid sequence: CASNSMGLGWGNTEAFF.

This sequence joins TRBV19 and TRBJ1-2, with a weak D call TRBD1 (6 bases). The CDR3 sequence is 15 residues long. V lost 1 base and J 4 bases, leaving 13 bases between the germline ends. Germline V gives CDR1 LNHDA, CDR2 SQIVND (reference sequence). CDR3 residues: CASSIVPDSPYGYTF. CDR3 DNA: TGTGCCAGTAGTATAGTCCCGGACAGCCCCTATGGCTACACCTTC.

The J gene is TRBJ2-3, the V gene TRBV6-2 or TRBV6-3, with TRBD1 matching 7 bases. The V gene's germline CDR1 is MNHEY and CDR2 SVGEGT. V dropped 6 bases and J dropped 1; count of bases not matched to a gene: 7. The CDR3 covers 15 residues. The CDR3 DNA is TGTGCCAGCAGCGAAAACAGGGGCGGCACAGATACGCAGTATTTT. The encoded protein is CASSENRGGTDTQYF.

In this sample, this clone turned up once. V and J are TRBV30 and TRBJ2-2; 7 nucleotides match TRBD1. The CDR3 extends over 16 amino acids. Germline CDR1 GTSNPN, CDR2 SVGIG (reference sequence). The J segment lost 3 bases and the V segment lost 4 bases, leaving 11 bases of the junction unmatched. The DNA for the CDR3 is TGTGCCTGGACAGGGGGAATGTTTTTCGACACCGGGGAGCTGTTTTTT. Its protein product is CAWTGGMFFDTGELFF.

This CDR3 is CASSPSGLKNIQYF. Written as DNA, the CDR3 is TGTGCCAGCAGCCCCTCGGGACTCAAAAACATTCAGTACTTC. The chain links TRBV3-1 (or the pseudogene TRBV3-2) to TRBJ2-4, with D perhaps TRBD2 (6 bases). Trimming removed 4 bases at V and 3 bases at J, with 10 bases between. Germline lookup yields CDR1 LGHDT and CDR2 YNNKEL (reference sequence). The CDR3 spans 14 residues.